The text below deals with one TCR beta chain. Its antigen is currently unknown. The CDR3 runs 16 residues. Germline CDR1 MDHEN, CDR2 SYDVKM. Germline trimming cut 1 base from V and 2 bases from J; bases unmatched to any gene: 4. The data were produced by immunoSEQ multiplex PCR, yet TCRdb's version contains in-frame clones alone and is incomplete. This repertoire shows roughly 410,000 clones, roughly 96% found once; its top ten account for 0.32%. These data come from a study of shared clonotypes between healthy human individuals. Study information: Donors had three CD4 naive, three CD4 memory, two CD8 naive and one CD8 memory plate apiece. Study results and caveats: Sequencing depth was predicted to influence how clonotypes are shared among donors.

The clonotype originates from a young man in good health. The V call is TRBV28, the J call TRBJ2-7; 11 bases are shared with TRBD2. Sequenced material: memory CD8+ T cells sorted from blood. Subset reported: CD45RO+ cells pooled with CCR7-negative TemRA cells. DNA of the CDR3: TGTGCCAGCAGTTTATCGGGACTAGCGGAGGCCTACGAGCAGTACTTC. This codes for CASSLSGLAEAYEQYF.